This TCR beta chain appears in the sequencing data of a study of radiation and T cells in renal cell carcinoma. On the study more broadly: Nephrectomy followed 15 Gy stereotactic body radiation by 4 weeks.

Method: immunoSEQ multiplex PCR; TCRdb's copy keeps in-frame clones and lacks some. The sample yields 45,000 or so clones, 83% seen once. Deletions cut 0 bases from V and 0 bases from J, with 9 bases between. Germline V gene lookup returns CDR1 MGHRA and CDR2 YSYEKL. The CDR3 is made up of 17 amino acids. Time point: baseline pretreatment blood. The sample's treatment: 15 Gy SBRT to primary tumor, nephrectomy 4 weeks later. The patient's renal cell carcinoma had clear cell pathology. The rearrangement uses TRBV4-1 and TRBJ2-6, with D unclear. The TCR originated in a woman aged 70-85 years with renal cell carcinoma. The sequences come from blood, collected from a patient whose treatment included radiotherapy and nephrectomy. In DNA form, the CDR3 reads TGCGCCAGCAGCCAAGATAACGGAAACTCTGGGGCCAACGTCCTGACTTTC. It specifies CASSQDNGNSGANVLTF.